This is a list of T cell receptor beta chains from one sample in a study of CD4 and CD8 cells across lung adenocarcinoma regions. Each CDR3 protein gets one entry after TCRdb re-called the PCR reads with MiXCR. In the table there are under 20,000 distinct CDR3 sequences, 45% to 55% of which are singletons. Sequencing input: CD4+ T cells from the margin of a lung tumor. These receptors were taken from a male donor with lung adenocarcinoma. The CD4 and CD8 labels of this study may be unreliable. Both conserved end residues are part of each CDR3. D genes are given only for firm matches. Some rows mark clone size as missing; the rest say once, few, many or name a class of expanded clone.

J | V | D | size | DNA | CDR3
TRBJ2-4 | TRBV10-2 | TRBD1 | . | TGCGGCGGCAGGGGGCTGGGAGGCAAAAACATTCAGTACTTC | CGGRGLGGKNIQYF
TRBJ2-1 | TRBV4-2 | . | many | TGTGCCAGCAGCCAACACGGAGGCGGGAGGACAGGGGACAATGAGCAGTTCTTC | CASSQHGGGRTGDNEQFF
TRBJ2-5 | TRBV7-6 | . | . | TGTGCCAGCAGCTCCGCGGGCCAAGAGACCCAGTACTTC | CASSSAGQETQYF
TRBJ2-5 | TRBV4-2 | . | . | TGTGCCAGCAGGCGAGACGGGGGCCGCGACCAAGAGACCCAGTATTTC | CASRRDGGRDQETQYF
TRBJ2-5 | TRBV6-1 | TRBD1 | few | TGTGCCAGCAGGGACGGGACAGGGGCGGCCCAGTACTTC | CASRDGTGAAQYF
TRBJ2-4 | TRBV11-3 | TRBD2 | medium-sized | TGTGCCAGCAGCTTAGGAGGTAGCGGGAACAAAAACATTCAGTACTTC | CASSLGGSGNKNIQYF
TRBJ2-2 | TRBV6-5 | TRBD2 | . | TGTGCCAGCAGTTACTCGGGAGGGTTCGGGGAGCTGTTTTTT | CASSYSGGFGELFF
TRBJ2-7 | TRBV6-1 | . | . | TGTGCCAGCAGTGTGGGTGCGGGTCCCCCCTACGAGCAGTACTTC | CASSVGAGPPYEQYF
TRBJ2-5 | TRBV10-3 | TRBD1 | medium-sized | TGTGCCATCAGTGACGAGTCAGACAGGGAGGAGACCCAGTACTTC | CAISDESDREETQYF
TRBJ2-1 | TRBV4-2 | TRBD2 | . | TGTGCCAGCAGCCAAGAGTCAGCGGGAGGGCCAGATGAGCAGTTCTTC | CASSQESAGGPDEQFF
TRBJ2-1 | TRBV7-9 | . | once | TGTGCCAGCAGCTTATGGAACGCAGATACGCAGTACTTT | CASSLWNADTQYF
TRBJ2-5 | TRBV27 | TRBD1 | . | TGTGCCAGCAGTGCGGGCCGAGGGGGCCGTGACACAGATACCCAGTACTTC | CASSAGRGGRDTDTQYF
TRBJ2-1 | TRBV6-5 | TRBD1 | . | TGTGCCAGCAGTTACCAGGGGGTCCAGTTCTTC | CASSYQGVQFF
TRBJ2-1 | TRBV10-3 | . | many | TGTGCCATCAGTGATGGGAATGAGCAGTTCTTC | CAISDGNEQFF
TRBJ2-5 | TRBV11-2 | . | many | TGTGCCAGCAGCTTACGGCCAGTCCAAGAGACCCAGTACTTC | CASSLRPVQETQYF
TRBJ2-3 | TRBV6-4 | . | . | TGTGCCAGCAGTGCGGGGCTGGGAGCCAAAGATACGCAGTATTTC | CASSAGLGAKDTQYF
TRBJ2-2 | TRBV9 | TRBD2 | . | TGTGCCAGCAGCCGTAGCGGGGCCGGGGCCGGGGAGCTGTTTTTT | CASSRSGAGAGELFF
TRBJ2-7 | TRBV9 | . | few | TGTGCCAGCAGCGCCGGCGAAAGCGAGCAGTACTTC | CASSAGESEQYF
TRBJ2-5 | TRBV28 | . | . | TGTGCCAGCAGTAGGGAGACCCAGTACTTC | CASSRETQYF
TRBJ2-4 | TRBV6-5 | . | . | TGTGCCAGCAGTTCCCGCGGACTCCAGCTGAGCGGCAAAGACATTCAGTACTTC | CASSSRGLQLSGKDIQYF
TRBJ2-5 | TRBV7-8 | . | . | TGTGCCAGCAGCGGACGGAATCACAATAAAGAGACCCAGTACTTC | CASSGRNHNKETQYF
TRBJ2-3 | TRBV25-1 | . | . | TGTGCCACGAGGCAAACAGCCAAAAATATGCAGTATTTT | CATRQTAKNMQYF
TRBJ2-7 | TRBV27 | . | . | TGTGCCAGCGCGAGTTGGGAGCCATCCATCGAGCAGTACTTC | CASASWEPSIEQYF
TRBJ2-3 | TRBV6-5 | . | . | TGTGCCAGCAGTCACAGGGAAGGAGACAAAGATACGCAGTATTTC | CASSHREGDKDTQYF
TRBJ2-1 | TRBV6-1 | . | . | TGTGCCAGCAAGACCTTGACCTACAGCGGCGAATACGAGCAGTTCTTC | CASKTLTYSGEYEQFF
TRBJ2-7 | TRBV6-1 | . | medium-sized | TGTGCCAGCAGTGCCGGGACCGCTTCCTACGAGCAGTACTTC | CASSAGTASYEQYF
TRBJ1-2 | TRBV27 | TRBD1 | many | TGTGCCAGCAGGGAAGCCGGGACAGGGCGTGACTACACCTTC | CASREAGTGRDYTF
TRBJ2-7 | TRBV6-6 | . | medium-sized | TGTGCCAGCAACCGGGACACGGACTCCTACGAGCAGTACTTC | CASNRDTDSYEQYF
TRBJ2-7 | TRBV3-1 | . | many | TGTGCCAGCAGCCGGTACGTTGGTTCCCACGAGCAGTACTTC | CASSRYVGSHEQYF
TRBJ2-7 | TRBV10-2 | . | . | TGCGGCAGCACGCGGGTGGGAGCCACAGATACGCAGTACTTC | CGSTRVGATDTQYF
TRBJ2-1 | TRBV6-1 | TRBD1 | . | TGTGCCAGCAGTGACCCCGGGACAGTGAGCTCCTACAATGAGCAGTTCTTC | CASSDPGTVSSYNEQFF
TRBJ2-7 | TRBV9 | TRBD1 | . | TGTGCCGGCAACTCTCCCGGGACAGGAGGGGAGCAGTACTTC | CAGNSPGTGGEQYF
TRBJ2-2 | TRBV28 | . | few | TGTGCCAGCAGTTTATTGACCAGGGACACCGGGGAGCTGTTTTTT | CASSLLTRDTGELFF
TRBJ2-5 | TRBV6-1 | TRBD2 | . | TGTGCCAGGGGGCTCGGGGGGGGTGACACAGAGACGCAGTACTTC | CARGLGGGDTETQYF
TRBJ2-7 | TRBV11-2 | TRBD2 | many | TGTGCCAGCAGCCCACTAGCGGGACCCCACTCCTACGAGCAGTACTTC | CASSPLAGPHSYEQYF
TRBJ2-1 | TRBV10-3 | . | . | TGTGCCTCAATGCAGGGGAACTACAATGAGCAGTTCTTC | CASMQGNYNEQFF
TRBJ1-2 | TRBV12-3/TRBV12-4 | . | . | TGTGCCAGCAGTCCGGGGGGGGGGGGGGGACGTAACTATGGCTACACCTTC | CASSPGGGGGRNYGYTF
TRBJ1-6 | TRBV6-1 | . | . | TGTGCCAGCAGGCTCAGGGTCAATTCACCCCTCCACTTT | CASRLRVNSPLHF
TRBJ2-1 | TRBV6-5 | TRBD2 | few | TGTGCCAGCAGTTCTAGCGGGAGTTACAATGAGCAGTTCTTC | CASSSSGSYNEQFF
TRBJ2-4 | TRBV10-2 | TRBD1 | . | TGCGCCGGCAGGGGGCTGTCAGGGAAAAATACGCAGTACTTC | CAGRGLSGKNTQYF
TRBJ2-4 | TRBV4-1 | . | . | TGCGCCAGCAGCCACTCAGCGCGGGTGGGCAAAGACACTCAGTATTTC | CASSHSARVGKDTQYF
TRBJ2-1 | TRBV3-1 | . | many | TGTGCCAGCAGCCTCTTTACCGCCTACAATGAGCAGTTCTTC | CASSLFTAYNEQFF
TRBJ2-7 | TRBV6-1 | TRBD1 | . | TGTGCCAGCAACGGACAGGGGGGGGCTCGCGAGCAGTACTTC | CASNGQGGAREQYF
TRBJ2-5 | TRBV6-5 | . | . | TGTGCCAGCAGTCAACTCGGACGAGATACGCAGTACTTC | CASSQLGRDTQYF
TRBJ1-6 | TRBV6-1 | . | medium-sized | TGTGCCGCAAAAGGAGCCCTTTCAAATTCACCCCTCCACTTT | CAAKGALSNSPLHF